This T cell receptor (beta chain) appears in the sequencing data of a study of response to subunit inactivated influenza vaccine. Study conclusions and caveats: It was suggested by the authors that few new T cells are recruited by each seasonal influenza vaccination.

MiXCR was run by TCRdb on the RT-PCR reads, yielding one entry per CDR3 protein. The sample carries hundreds of thousands of distinct CDR3 sequences, 12% to 15% recorded once. A remark on this clonotype: Its cognate antigen is unknown.

Sequences were derived from PBMCs from blood, sampled 14 days before vaccination. The source of this sequence is a man aged 50-59 years who received an inactivated influenza vaccine.

The chain's CDR3 is CASRQKWEQYF. The CDR3 bases are TGTGCCAGCAGGCAGAAGTGGGAGCAGTACTTC. This chain connects TRBV28 to TRBJ2-7; D is unresolved. Germline-derived CDR1 and CDR2 are MDHEN and SYDVKM. Trimming took off 6 bases at V and 7 bases at J, with 10 bases between the two ends. The CDR3 totals 11 residues. Drawing the rest from reference TRBV28 and TRBJ2-7, the complete variable domain is DVKVTQSSRYLVKRTGEKVFLECVQDMDHENMFWYRQDPGLGLRLIYFSYDVKMKEKGDIPEGYSVSREKKERFSLILESASTNQTSMYLCASRQKWEQYFGPGTRLTVT.